This TCR beta chain originates from a study of blood T cell repertoires in COVID-19. Looking at the study overall: The origin of the acute and convalescent COVID-19 samples was the United States, Italy and Spain.

Patients in Seattle were enrolled during active infection, then followed longitudinally. Generated by immunoSEQ multiplex PCR, the TCRdb table keeps only in-frame clones and is missing some. This sample yields under 100,000 clones, of which around 86% are seen a single time; more than 5% belongs to the top ten. V lost 0 bases and J 8 bases, leaving 10 bases between the germline ends. The CDR3 is 12 residues long. The V gene's germline CDR1 is GTSNPN and CDR2 SVGIG (reference sequence). Source material: peripheral blood. This TCR came from a man aged 55 to 70 with COVID-19, enrolled during active disease. This sequence joins TRBV30 and TRBJ1-1; D is ambiguous. CDR3 sequence: CAWSVGRVEAFF. The CDR3 region has the DNA TGTGCCTGGAGTGTAGGGCGGGTGGAAGCTTTCTTT.